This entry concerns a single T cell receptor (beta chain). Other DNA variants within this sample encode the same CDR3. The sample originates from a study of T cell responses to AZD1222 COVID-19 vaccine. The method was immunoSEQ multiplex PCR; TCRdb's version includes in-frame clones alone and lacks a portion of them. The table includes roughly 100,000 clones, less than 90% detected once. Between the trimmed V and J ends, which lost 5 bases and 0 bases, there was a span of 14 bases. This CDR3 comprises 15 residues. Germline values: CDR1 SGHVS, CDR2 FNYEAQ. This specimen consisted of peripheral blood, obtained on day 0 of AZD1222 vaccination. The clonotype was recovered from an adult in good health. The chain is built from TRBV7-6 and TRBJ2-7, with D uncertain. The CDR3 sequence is CASSPDSNPSYEQYF. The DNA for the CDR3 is TGTGCCAGCAGCCCTGACTCCAACCCCTCCTACGAGCAGTACTTC. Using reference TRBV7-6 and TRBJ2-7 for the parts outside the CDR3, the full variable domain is GAGVSQSPRYKVTKRGQDVALRCDPISGHVSLYWYRQALGQGPEFLTYFNYEAQQDKSGLPNDRFSAERPEGSISTLTIQRTEQRDSAMYRCASSPDSNPSYEQYFGPGTRLTVT.